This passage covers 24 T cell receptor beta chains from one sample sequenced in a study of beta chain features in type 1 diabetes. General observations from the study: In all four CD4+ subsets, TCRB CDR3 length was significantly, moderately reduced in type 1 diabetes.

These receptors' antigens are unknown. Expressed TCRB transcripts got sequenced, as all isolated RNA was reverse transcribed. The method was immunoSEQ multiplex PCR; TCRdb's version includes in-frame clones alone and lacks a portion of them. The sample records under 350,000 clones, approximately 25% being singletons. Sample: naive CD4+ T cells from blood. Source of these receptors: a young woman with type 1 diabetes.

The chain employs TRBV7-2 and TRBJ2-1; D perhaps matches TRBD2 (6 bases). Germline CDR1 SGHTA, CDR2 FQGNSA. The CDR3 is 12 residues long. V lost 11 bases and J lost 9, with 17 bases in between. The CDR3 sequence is CAGDPGVGEQFF. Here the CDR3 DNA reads TGTGCCGGCGACCCGGGAGTAGGTGAGCAGTTCTTC.

CDR3 residues: CSVEDPDRGYTEAFF. The DNA for the CDR3 is TGCAGCGTTGAAGACCCGGACAGGGGGTACACTGAAGCTTTCTTT. The rearrangement joins TRBV29-1 to TRBJ1-1, with 10 positions matching TRBD1. This CDR3 contains 15 residues. Germline values: CDR1 SQVTM, CDR2 ANQGSEA. Trimming at V came to 0 bases and at J to 3 bases, leaving 4 bases not matched to a gene.

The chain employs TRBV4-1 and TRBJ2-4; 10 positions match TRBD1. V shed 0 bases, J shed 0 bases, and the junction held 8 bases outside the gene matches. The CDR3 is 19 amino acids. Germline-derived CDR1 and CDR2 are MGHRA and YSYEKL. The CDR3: CASSQETGQGLVAKNIQYF. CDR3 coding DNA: TGCGCCAGCAGCCAAGAGACGGGACAGGGGCTGGTAGCCAAAAACATTCAGTACTTC.

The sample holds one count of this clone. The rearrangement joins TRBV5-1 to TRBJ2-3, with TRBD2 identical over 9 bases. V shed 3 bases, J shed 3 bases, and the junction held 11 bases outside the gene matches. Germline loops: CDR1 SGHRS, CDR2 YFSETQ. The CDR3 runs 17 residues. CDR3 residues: CASSSGLSGGPTDTQYF. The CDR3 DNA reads TGCGCCAGCAGCTCAGGCCTTAGCGGGGGCCCGACAGATACGCAGTATTTT.

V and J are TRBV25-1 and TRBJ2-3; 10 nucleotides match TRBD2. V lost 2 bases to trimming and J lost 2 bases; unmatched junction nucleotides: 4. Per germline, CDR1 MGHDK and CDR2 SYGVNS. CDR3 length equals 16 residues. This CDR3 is CASSEGLAEFTDTQYF. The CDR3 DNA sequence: TGTGCCAGCAGTGAAGGACTAGCGGAGTTCACAGATACGCAGTATTTT.

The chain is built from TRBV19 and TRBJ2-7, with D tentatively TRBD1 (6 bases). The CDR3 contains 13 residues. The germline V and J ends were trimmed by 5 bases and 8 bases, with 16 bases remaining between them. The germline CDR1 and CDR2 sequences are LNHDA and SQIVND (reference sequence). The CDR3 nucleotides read TGTGCCAGTAGTCCTCCACAGGGAATCAAGCAGTACTTC. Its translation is CASSPPQGIKQYF.

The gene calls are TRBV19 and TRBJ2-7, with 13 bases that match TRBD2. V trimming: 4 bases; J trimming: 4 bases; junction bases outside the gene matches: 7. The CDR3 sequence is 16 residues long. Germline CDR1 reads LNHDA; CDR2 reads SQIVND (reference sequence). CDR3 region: CASSTLLAGGPYEQYF. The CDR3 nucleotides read TGTGCCAGTAGTACCTTACTAGCGGGAGGGCCTTACGAGCAGTACTTC.

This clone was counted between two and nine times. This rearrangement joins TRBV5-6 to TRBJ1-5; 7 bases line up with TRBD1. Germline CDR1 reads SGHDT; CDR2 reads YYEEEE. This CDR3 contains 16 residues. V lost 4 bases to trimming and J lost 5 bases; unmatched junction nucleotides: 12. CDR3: CASSTKKQGRYQPQHF. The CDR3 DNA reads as TGTGCCAGCAGCACAAAGAAACAGGGGCGGTATCAGCCCCAGCATTTT.

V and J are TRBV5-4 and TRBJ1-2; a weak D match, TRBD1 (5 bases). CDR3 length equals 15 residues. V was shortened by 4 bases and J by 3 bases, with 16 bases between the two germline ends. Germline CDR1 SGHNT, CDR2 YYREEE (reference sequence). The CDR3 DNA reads TGTGCCAGCAGCCTCAACTCGTGGGGGGACTATGGCTACACCTTC. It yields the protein CASSLNSWGDYGYTF.

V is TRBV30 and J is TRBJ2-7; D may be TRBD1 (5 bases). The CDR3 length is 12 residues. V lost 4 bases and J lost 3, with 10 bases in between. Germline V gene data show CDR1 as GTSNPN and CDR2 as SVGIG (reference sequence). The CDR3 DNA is TGTGCCTGGACAGGGTATGACTACGAGCAGTACTTC. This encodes CAWTGYDYEQYF.

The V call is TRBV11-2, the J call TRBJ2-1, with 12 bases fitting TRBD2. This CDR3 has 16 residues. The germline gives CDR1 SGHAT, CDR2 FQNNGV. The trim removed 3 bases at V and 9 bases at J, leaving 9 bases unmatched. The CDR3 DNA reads TGTGCCAGCAGCTTGTTTGCTAGCGGGAGGGCCGCTGAGCAGTTCTTC. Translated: CASSLFASGRAAEQFF.

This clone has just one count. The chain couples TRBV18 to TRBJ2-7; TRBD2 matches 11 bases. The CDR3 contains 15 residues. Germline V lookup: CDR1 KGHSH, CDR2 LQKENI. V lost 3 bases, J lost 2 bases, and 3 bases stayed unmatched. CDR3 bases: TGTGCCAGCTCACCCGGACTAGCGGGTGCCTACGAGCAGTACTTC. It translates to CASSPGLAGAYEQYF.

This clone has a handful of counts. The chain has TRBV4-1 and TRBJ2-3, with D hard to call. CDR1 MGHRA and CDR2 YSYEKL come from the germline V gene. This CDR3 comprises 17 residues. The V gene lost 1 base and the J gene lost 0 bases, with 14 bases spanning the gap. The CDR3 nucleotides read TGCGCCAGCAGCCAAGTGGTCGTTTCAACTAGCACAGATACGCAGTATTTT. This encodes CASSQVVVSTSTDTQYF.

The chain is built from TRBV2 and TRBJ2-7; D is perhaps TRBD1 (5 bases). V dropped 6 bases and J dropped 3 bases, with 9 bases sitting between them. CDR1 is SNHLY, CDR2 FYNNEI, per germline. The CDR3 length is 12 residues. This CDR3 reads CASSLDIYEQYF. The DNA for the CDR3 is TGTGCCAGCAGCTTGGACATCTACGAGCAGTACTTC. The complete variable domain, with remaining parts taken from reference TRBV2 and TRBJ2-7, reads EPEVTQTPSHQVTQMGQEVILRCVPISNHLYFYWYRQILGQKVEFLVSFYNNEISEKSEIFDDQFSVERPDGSNFTLKIRSTKLEDSAMYFCASSLDIYEQYFGPGTRLTVT.

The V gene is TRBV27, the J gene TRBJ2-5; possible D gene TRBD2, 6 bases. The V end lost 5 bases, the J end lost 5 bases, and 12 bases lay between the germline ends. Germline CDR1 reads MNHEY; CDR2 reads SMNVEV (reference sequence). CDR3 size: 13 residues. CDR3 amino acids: CASSPWGEETQYF. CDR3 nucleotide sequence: TGTGCCAGCAGTCCTTGGGGGGAGGAGACCCAGTACTTC.

As DNA, the CDR3 is TGTGCCAGCAGCCAAGTCCCGGGAGTCGAGACCCAGTACTTC. It is translated as CASSQVPGVETQYF. The chain combines TRBV14 with TRBJ2-5; a weak D match, TRBD2 (6 bases). This CDR3 is 14 amino acids long. The V gene lost 1 base and the J gene lost 5 bases, with 11 bases spanning the gap. In germline, CDR1 is SGHDN, CDR2 FVKESK.

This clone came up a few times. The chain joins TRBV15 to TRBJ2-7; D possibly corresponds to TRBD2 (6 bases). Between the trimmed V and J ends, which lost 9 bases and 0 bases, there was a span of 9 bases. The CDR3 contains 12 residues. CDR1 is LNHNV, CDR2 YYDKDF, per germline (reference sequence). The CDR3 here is CATAGSSYEQYF. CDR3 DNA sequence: TGTGCCACTGCGGGGTCCTCCTACGAGCAGTACTTC.

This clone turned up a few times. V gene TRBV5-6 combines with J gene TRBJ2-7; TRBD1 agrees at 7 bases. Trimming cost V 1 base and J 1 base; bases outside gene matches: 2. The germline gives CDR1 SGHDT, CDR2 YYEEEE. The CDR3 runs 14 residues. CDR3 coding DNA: TGTGCCAGCAGCTTGAGGACAGGATCCTACGAGCAGTACTTC. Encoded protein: CASSLRTGSYEQYF.

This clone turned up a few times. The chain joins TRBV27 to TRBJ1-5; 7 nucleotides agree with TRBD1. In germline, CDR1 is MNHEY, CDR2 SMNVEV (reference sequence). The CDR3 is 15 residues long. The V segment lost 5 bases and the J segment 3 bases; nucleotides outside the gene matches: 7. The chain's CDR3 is CASSTTGQFNQPQHF. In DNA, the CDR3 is TGTGCCAGCAGTACAACGGGACAGTTCAATCAGCCCCAGCATTTT.

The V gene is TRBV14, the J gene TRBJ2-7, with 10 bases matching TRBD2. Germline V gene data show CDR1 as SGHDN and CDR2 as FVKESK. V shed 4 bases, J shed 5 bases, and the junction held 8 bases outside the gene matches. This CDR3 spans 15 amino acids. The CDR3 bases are TGTGCCAGCAGCCTACCGGGACTAGCGTCACACGAGCAGTACTTC. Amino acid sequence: CASSLPGLASHEQYF.

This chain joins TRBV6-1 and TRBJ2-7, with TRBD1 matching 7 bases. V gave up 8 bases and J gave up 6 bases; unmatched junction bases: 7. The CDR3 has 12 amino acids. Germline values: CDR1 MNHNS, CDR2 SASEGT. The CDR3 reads CASGRPGGEQYF. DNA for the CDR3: TGTGCCAGCGGGCGGCCAGGGGGCGAGCAGTACTTC.

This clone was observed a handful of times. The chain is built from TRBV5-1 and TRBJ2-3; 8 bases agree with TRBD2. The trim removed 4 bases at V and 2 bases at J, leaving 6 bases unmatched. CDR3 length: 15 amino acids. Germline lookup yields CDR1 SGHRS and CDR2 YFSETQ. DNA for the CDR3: TGCGCCAGCAGCAATAGCGGGATCTCCACAGATACGCAGTATTTT. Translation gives CASSNSGISTDTQYF.

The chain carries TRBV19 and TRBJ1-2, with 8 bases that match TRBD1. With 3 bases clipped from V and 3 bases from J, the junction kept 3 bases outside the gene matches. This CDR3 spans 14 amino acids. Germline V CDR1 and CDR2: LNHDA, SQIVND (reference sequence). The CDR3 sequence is CASSMGQDHYGYTF. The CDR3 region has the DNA TGTGCCAGTAGTATGGGACAGGACCACTATGGCTACACCTTC.

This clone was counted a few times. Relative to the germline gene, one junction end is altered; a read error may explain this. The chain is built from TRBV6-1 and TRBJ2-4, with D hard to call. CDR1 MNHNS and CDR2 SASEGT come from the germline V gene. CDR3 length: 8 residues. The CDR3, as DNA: TGTGCCAGCAGTGAAACAGTCTTC. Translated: CASSETVF.